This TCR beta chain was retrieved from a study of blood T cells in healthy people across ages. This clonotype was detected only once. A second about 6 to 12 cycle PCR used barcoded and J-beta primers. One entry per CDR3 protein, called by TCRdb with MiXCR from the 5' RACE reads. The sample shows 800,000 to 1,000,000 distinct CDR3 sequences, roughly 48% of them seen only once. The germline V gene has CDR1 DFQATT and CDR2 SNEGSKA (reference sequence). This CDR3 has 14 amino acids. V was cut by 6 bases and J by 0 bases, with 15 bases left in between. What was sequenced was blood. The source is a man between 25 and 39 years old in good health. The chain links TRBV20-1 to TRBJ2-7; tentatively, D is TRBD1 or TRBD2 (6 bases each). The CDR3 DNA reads TGCAGTGCCGAGAGGGGGGTTAGCTCCTACGAGCAGTACTTC. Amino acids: CSAERGVSSYEQYF.